This entry lists 22 T cell receptor beta chains sequenced from one sample in a study of control samples from healthy donors and cancer patients. Some clones are missing from TCRdb's copy, which holds only in-frame ones; the method was immunoSEQ multiplex PCR. Of 20,000 to 30,000 clones in the sample, around 90% were seen once. The source material was PBMCs. These receptor sequences come from a man over 45 with lung cancer.

This chain connects TRBV7-9 to TRBJ1-2, with 10 bases that match TRBD1. Germline V gene data show CDR1 as SEHNR and CDR2 as FQNEAQ (reference sequence). The CDR3 spans 14 residues. Trimming cost V 1 base and J 4 bases; bases outside gene matches: 0. CDR3 in DNA: TGTGCCAGCAGCTTAGGACAGGGGGCCTATGGCTACACCTTC. It codes for CASSLGQGAYGYTF.

The chain joins TRBV19 to TRBJ2-3; TRBD1 aligns across 7 bases. The germline V gene has CDR1 LNHDA and CDR2 SQIVND (reference sequence). Losses at the gene ends were 3 bases for V and 2 bases for J; bases not matched to a gene: 2. The CDR3 contains 14 residues. In DNA, the CDR3 is TGTGCCAGTAGTATGGGACAGTACACAGATACGCAGTATTTT. Its translation is CASSMGQYTDTQYF.

The rearrangement uses TRBV30 and TRBJ1-3, with D perhaps matching TRBD1 (5 bases). The germline CDR1 and CDR2 sequences are GTSNPN and SVGIG (reference sequence). Between the trimmed V and J ends, which lost 2 bases and 4 bases, there was a span of 15 bases. This CDR3 comprises 15 residues. The CDR3 nucleotides read TGTGCCTGGAGTATTCGAAGGGGTCGGGGAAACACCATATATTTT. Translated, it gives CAWSIRRGRGNTIYF.

The V and J genes are TRBV7-3 and TRBJ2-2; 10 bases agree with TRBD1. V was pared by 3 bases and J by 5 bases, with 12 bases of the junction left unmatched. The CDR3 contains 18 residues. Per germline, CDR1 SGHTA and CDR2 FQGTGA. In DNA, the CDR3 is TGTGCCAGCAGCTTTGCCTCGAACCCGGGACAGGGGACCGGGGAGCTGTTTTTT. Translation: CASSFASNPGQGTGELFF. The variable domain in full, completed from reference TRBV7-3 and TRBJ2-2, reads GAGVSQTPSNKVTEKGKYVELRCDPISGHTALYWYRQSLGQGPEFLIYFQGTGAADDSGLPNDRFFAVRPEGSVSTLKIQRTERGDSAVYLCASSFASNPGQGTGELFFGEGSRLTVL.

The rearrangement links TRBV7-2 to TRBJ2-1; 9 bases are shared with TRBD2. Unmatched junction bases numbered 4, after V lost 2 bases and J lost 5 bases. The germline V gene encodes CDR1 SGHTA and CDR2 FQGNSA. CDR3 size: 15 residues. CDR3 sequence: CASSLMIAGDNEQFF. CDR3 DNA: TGTGCCAGCAGCTTAATGATAGCGGGGGACAATGAGCAGTTCTTC.

This CDR3 is CASSLQGGTYNSPLHF. Here the CDR3 DNA reads TGCGCCAGCAGCCTCCAAGGGGGAACCTATAATTCACCCCTCCACTTT. The V call is TRBV4-1, the J call TRBJ1-6, with a weak D call TRBD1 (6 bases). This CDR3 comprises 16 residues. Germline V gene data show CDR1 as MGHRA and CDR2 as YSYEKL. Trimming took 4 bases from V and 2 from J, leaving 12 bases between them.

The V call is TRBV7-9, the J call TRBJ1-6; D possibly corresponds to TRBD1 (6 bases). V was shortened by 4 bases and J by 8 bases, with 15 bases between the two germline ends. This CDR3 is 15 amino acids long. Per the germline V gene, CDR1 is SEHNR and CDR2 is FQNEAQ (reference sequence). The CDR3 spells CASSYQTGQHSPLHF. The CDR3 DNA follows: TGTGCCAGCAGCTACCAGACAGGACAACATTCACCCCTCCACTTT.

V is TRBV2 and J is TRBJ2-7, with 8 bases matching TRBD1. CDR1 and CDR2 (germline): SNHLY, FYNNEI. The V gene end was trimmed by 5 bases and the J gene end by 4 bases; junction bases not matched to a gene: 7. CDR3 length: 14 residues. In nucleotides, the CDR3 is TGTGCCAGCAGTACAAGACAGGGGAGGTACGAGCAGTACTTC. This sequence encodes CASSTRQGRYEQYF.

This chain uses TRBV6-5 with TRBJ1-5; tentative D call: TRBD1 (5 bases). The CDR3 is 13 amino acids. Deletions cut 0 bases from V and 6 bases from J, with 6 bases between. Per the germline V gene, CDR1 is MNHEY and CDR2 is SVGAGI. As DNA, the CDR3 is TGTGCCAGCAGTTACTCACAGGCTCAGCCCCAGCATTTT. The encoded protein is CASSYSQAQPQHF.

This clone was counted once. The chain employs TRBV5-1 and TRBJ1-4; 11 bases match TRBD1. With V trimmed by 3 bases and J by 6 bases, 1 base remained unmatched. The CDR3 has 14 residues. CDR1 and CDR2 (germline): SGHRS, YFSETQ. The CDR3, as DNA: TGCGCCAGCAGCTCGGGACAGGGGGATGAAAAACTGTTTTTT. It codes for CASSSGQGDEKLFF.

This chain connects TRBV27 to TRBJ1-1; 7 bases line up with TRBD1. Germline CDR1 reads MNHEY; CDR2 reads SMNVEV (reference sequence). Trimming cost V 5 bases and J 4 bases; bases outside gene matches: 4. CDR3 length equals 13 residues. CDR3 protein: CASSERGPTEAFF. The CDR3 region has the DNA TGTGCCAGCAGTGAGAGGGGGCCCACTGAAGCTTTCTTT.

The rearrangement joins TRBV5-4 to TRBJ2-3, with D hard to call. Germline V gene data show CDR1 as SGHNT and CDR2 as YYREEE (reference sequence). V was clipped by 1 base and J by 4 bases, with 7 bases between them. The CDR3 loop spans 13 amino acids. The CDR3 bases are TGTGCCAGCAGCTTGAGTGGCTCAGATACGCAGTATTTT. It translates to CASSLSGSDTQYF.

This sequence joins TRBV7-9 and TRBJ1-1; D gene unclear. The germline CDR1 and CDR2 sequences are SEHNR and FQNEAQ (reference sequence). The ends were cut back, 1 base at V and 4 bases at J, with 7 bases in the middle. The CDR3 sequence is 13 residues long. CDR3 loop: CASSLGSVTEAFF. The CDR3 nucleotides are TGTGCCAGCAGCTTAGGGTCGGTCACTGAAGCTTTCTTT.

The chain has TRBV5-1 and TRBJ1-2; TRBD1 aligns across 7 bases. The V segment lost 6 bases and the J segment 0 bases; nucleotides outside the gene matches: 14. This CDR3 comprises 17 residues. The V gene's germline CDR1 is SGHRS and CDR2 YFSETQ. The CDR3 spells CASTPWDSTRANYGYTF. CDR3 in DNA: TGCGCCAGCACACCTTGGGACAGCACCAGAGCTAACTATGGCTACACCTTC.

The V call is TRBV27, the J call TRBJ2-1, with 7 bases lining up with TRBD2. The CDR3 is 14 amino acids. With V trimmed by 2 bases and J by 4 bases, 2 bases remained unmatched. CDR1 and CDR2 from the germline V gene are MNHEY and SMNVEV (reference sequence). The CDR3 is CASSLSGEYNEQFF. In DNA, the CDR3 is TGTGCCAGCAGTTTAAGCGGGGAATACAATGAGCAGTTCTTC.

The rearrangement joins TRBV23-1 to TRBJ1-6; no reliable D call. TRBV23-1 is an ORF, and what it does is uncertain. The CDR3 extends over 16 amino acids. The V end was cut by 6 bases, the J end by 0 bases, with 12 bases between. The CDR3 region is CASRPEVSSYNSPLHF. The CDR3 nucleotides read TGCGCCAGCAGACCCGAGGTGAGCTCCTATAATTCACCCCTCCACTTT.

This chain uses TRBV30 with TRBJ2-7; D unclear. V lost 0 bases to trimming and J lost 0 bases, with 3 bases between them. The V gene's germline CDR1 is GTSNPN and CDR2 SVGIG (reference sequence). This CDR3 contains 12 residues. CDR3 DNA: TGTGCCTGGAGTGTGAGCTCCTACGAGCAGTACTTC. It yields the protein CAWSVSSYEQYF.

The chain links TRBV4-1 to TRBJ2-1; 7 nucleotides match TRBD1. CDR3 size: 17 residues. V shed 4 bases, J shed 5 bases, and the junction held 14 bases outside the gene matches. From germline, CDR1 is MGHRA and CDR2 YSYEKL. In DNA form, the CDR3 reads TGCGCCAGCAGCCTTCGAGGGGGCAGGCTCAACAACAATGAGCAGTTCTTC. Its protein is CASSLRGGRLNNNEQFF.

This clone was seen more than once but under ten times. V and J are TRBV6-2 or TRBV6-3 and TRBJ1-5; 10 bases align to TRBD1. Trimming took 4 bases from V and 5 from J; bases not matched to a gene: 8. There are 16 residues in the CDR3. The germline CDR1 and CDR2 sequences are MNHEY and SVGEGT. The CDR3 sequence: CASSLSGTGEDQPQHF. The CDR3 DNA reads as TGTGCCAGCAGTTTATCCGGGACAGGGGAAGATCAGCCCCAGCATTTT.

The V call is TRBV12-5, the J call TRBJ1-1; D is ambiguous. CDR3 length: 13 residues. Trimming took off 2 bases at V and 6 bases at J, with 10 bases between the two ends. Germline CDR1 LGHNT, CDR2 FRNRAP. The CDR3 here is CASGLLASAEAFF. For the CDR3, the DNA is TGTGCTAGTGGTTTGCTCGCGAGCGCTGAAGCTTTCTTT.

This clone has just one count. The gene calls are TRBV11-3 and TRBJ2-7; TRBD2 aligns across 9 bases. Germline V gene lookup returns CDR1 SGHNT and CDR2 YENEEA. J was trimmed by 7 bases and V by 5 bases; bases with no gene match: 9. The CDR3 contains 14 residues. The CDR3 spells CASSTTSGRGEQYF. The CDR3 DNA reads TGTGCCAGCAGCACGACTAGCGGTAGGGGTGAGCAGTACTTC.

The chain recombines TRBV5-1 with TRBJ1-5, with D uncertain. V was cut by 0 bases and J by 4 bases, with 5 bases left in between. Germline V gene lookup returns CDR1 SGHRS and CDR2 YFSETQ. The CDR3 totals 13 residues. The CDR3 reads CASSLDVNQPQHF. Written as DNA, the CDR3 is TGCGCCAGCAGCTTGGATGTGAATCAGCCCCAGCATTTT.